The 11 T cell receptor beta chains given below trace back to one sample, sequenced in a study of identifying expanded T cells in peripheral blood. Data came from immunoSEQ multiplex PCR; TCRdb stores just in-frame clones and leaves some out. The sample shows about 91,000 clones, about 91% of them seen only once. Sequencing was done on a sample of blood. Receptors originate from a person aged 18 to 75 in good health.

Only one count was recorded for this clone. CDR3 sequence (DNA): TGCGCCAGCAGCCGGGCGGAGTTAGGATGGACAGATACGCAGTATTTT. This codes for CASSRAELGWTDTQYF. The rearrangement uses TRBV4-3 and TRBJ2-3, with D hard to call. This CDR3 spans 16 amino acids. The V end was cut by 4 bases, the J end by 3 bases, with 17 bases between. The V gene's germline CDR1 is LGHNA and CDR2 YSLEER.

V gene TRBV5-1 combines with J gene TRBJ2-4, with D maybe TRBD1 (5 bases). The CDR3 is 16 residues long. The germline V gene has CDR1 SGHRS and CDR2 YFSETQ. Trimming pared 4 bases from V and 1 base from J, leaving 15 bases between. CDR3 region: CASSLSQGMAKNIQYF. In DNA form, the CDR3 reads TGCGCCAGCAGCCTTAGTCAGGGTATGGCCAAAAACATTCAGTACTTC.

The chain carries TRBV5-1 and TRBJ1-1; no reliable D call. CDR1 is SGHRS and CDR2 is YFSETQ in the germline V gene. V lost 2 bases, J lost 1 base, and 6 bases lay in between. The CDR3 contains 13 residues. The CDR3 nucleotides read TGCGCCAGCAGCTTATGGGGGAACACTGAAGCTTTCTTT. Protein sequence: CASSLWGNTEAFF.

The chain joins TRBV18 to TRBJ2-7; D might be TRBD1 or TRBD2, each matching 5 bases. The V and J ends lost 6 bases and 1 base respectively, with 13 bases between them. The CDR3 runs 14 residues. Germline V gives CDR1 KGHSH, CDR2 LQKENI. The CDR3 nucleotides are TGTGCCAGCTCCCCTACGGGGCAATCCTACGAGCAGTACTTC. Encoded protein: CASSPTGQSYEQYF.

The rearrangement joins TRBV9 to TRBJ2-6, with TRBD2 matching 7 bases. Per germline, CDR1 SGDLS and CDR2 YYNGEE. Trimming at V came to 4 bases and at J to 0 bases, leaving 13 bases not matched to a gene. There are 19 residues in the CDR3. This chain's CDR3 is CASSPGGRRKNSGANVLTF. The CDR3 nucleotides read TGTGCCAGCAGCCCGGGGGGACGTCGGAAGAACTCTGGGGCCAACGTCCTGACTTTC.

The rearrangement links TRBV19 to TRBJ2-2, with D uncertain. Looked up from germline, CDR1 is LNHDA and CDR2 is SQIVND (reference sequence). V was shortened by 4 bases and J by 1 base, with 16 bases between the two germline ends. There are 17 residues in the CDR3. The CDR3 protein is CASSTPRQILNTGELFF. In DNA, the CDR3 is TGTGCCAGTAGTACCCCCCGACAAATACTGAACACCGGGGAGCTGTTTTTT.

The rearrangement joins TRBV5-4 to TRBJ2-7, with 13 bases matching TRBD2. The CDR3 is made up of 15 amino acids. Unmatched junction bases numbered 4, after V lost 5 bases and J lost 2 bases. CDR1 and CDR2 from the germline V gene are SGHNT and YYREEE (reference sequence). For the CDR3, the DNA is TGTGCCAGCAGATCCGGGACTAGCGGGGCCTACGAGCAGTACTTC. It specifies CASRSGTSGAYEQYF. Full variable domain (missing parts from reference TRBV5-4 and TRBJ2-7): ETGVTQSPTHLIKTRGQQVTLRCSSQSGHNTVSWYQQALGQGPQFIFQYYREEENGRGNFPPRFSGLQFPNYSSELNVNALELDDSALYLCASRSGTSGAYEQYFGPGTRLTVT.

V and J are TRBV27 and TRBJ2-7; D unresolved. V lost 6 bases and J 3 bases, leaving 6 bases between the germline ends. The CDR3 runs to 11 residues. Germline V gives CDR1 MNHEY, CDR2 SMNVEV (reference sequence). The CDR3 here is CASRSGYEQYF. In DNA form, the CDR3 reads TGTGCCAGCAGATCGGGCTACGAGCAGTACTTC.

This clone was detected once. V is TRBV6-5 and J is TRBJ1-3; no definite D call. The CDR3 runs to 14 residues. Per germline, CDR1 MNHEY and CDR2 SVGAGI. With 6 bases removed from V and 5 bases from J, the gap between germline ends came to 14 bases. The CDR3 loop is CASRRRDARNTIYF. The CDR3 DNA reads as TGTGCCAGCAGACGGCGGGATGCGAGAAACACCATATATTTT.

A single count supports this clone. The chain couples TRBV30 to TRBJ2-1, with TRBD2 as a possible D gene (5 bases). This CDR3 comprises 13 residues. In germline, CDR1 is GTSNPN, CDR2 SVGIG (reference sequence). Trimming removed 0 bases at V and 9 bases at J, with 12 bases between. The DNA of the CDR3 is TGTGCCTGGAGTGTAGACCTAGCCGGTGAGCAGTTCTTC. It specifies CAWSVDLAGEQFF.

This clone was detected only a few times. The sample carries other DNA sequences with the same CDR3. The V call is TRBV2, the J call TRBJ1-2, with 7 bases lining up with TRBD1. The CDR3 is 14 residues long. Germline V gene sequence: CDR1 SNHLY, CDR2 FYNNEI. Unmatched junction bases numbered 8, after V lost 8 bases and J lost 2 bases. Written as DNA, the CDR3 is TGTGCCAGCTCGAGGGGACAGACAAACTATGGCTACACCTTC. It specifies CASSRGQTNYGYTF. The full variable domain, in which reference TRBV2 and TRBJ1-2 provide the parts outside the CDR3, is EPEVTQTPSHQVTQMGQEVILRCVPISNHLYFYWYRQILGQKVEFLVSFYNNEISEKSEIFDDQFSVERPDGSNFTLKIRSTKLEDSAMYFCASSRGQTNYGYTFGSGTRLTVV.